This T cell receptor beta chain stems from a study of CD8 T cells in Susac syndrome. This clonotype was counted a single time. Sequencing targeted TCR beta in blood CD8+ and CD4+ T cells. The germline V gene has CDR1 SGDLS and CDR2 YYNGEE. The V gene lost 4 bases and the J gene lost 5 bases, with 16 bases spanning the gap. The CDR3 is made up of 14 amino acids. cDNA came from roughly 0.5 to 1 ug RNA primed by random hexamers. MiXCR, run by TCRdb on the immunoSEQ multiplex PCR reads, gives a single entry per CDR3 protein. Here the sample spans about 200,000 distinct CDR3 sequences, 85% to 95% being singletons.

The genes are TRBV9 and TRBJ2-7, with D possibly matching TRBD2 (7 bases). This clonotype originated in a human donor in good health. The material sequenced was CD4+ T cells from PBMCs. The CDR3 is CASSPRGGGHEQYF. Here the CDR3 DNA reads TGTGCCAGCAGCCCGCGCGGCGGGGGCCACGAGCAGTACTTC.